This passage covers 21 T cell receptor beta chains from one sample sequenced in a study of T-cell reconstitution after alpha-beta-depleted transplantation in children. Preparation of the TCRbeta library used unique molecular identifiers. MiXCR, applied by TCRdb to the PCR reads, yields one record per CDR3 protein. Here the sample spans approximately 800,000 distinct CDR3 sequences, under 20% being singletons. The sample consisted of PBMCs, mostly from graft donor cells, taken 360 days after TCRalphabeta/CD19-depleted stem cell transplant. All receptors derive from a male patient between 10 and 17 years old who had a stem cell transplant for acute lymphoblastic leukemia, so the T cells may come from the graft donor.

This clonotype was detected only a few times. The rearrangement uses TRBV25-1 and TRBJ2-1, with 13 nucleotides matching TRBD2. The junction had 9 bases not matched to a gene; V was cut back by 3 bases and J by 4 bases. This CDR3 region has 18 residues. Germline CDR1 reads MGHDK; CDR2 reads SYGVNS. CDR3 sequence (DNA): TGTGCCAGCAGTGACCCTTTAGGACTAGCGGGGGCTTACAATGAGCAGTTCTTC. Translation: CASSDPLGLAGAYNEQFF.

The CDR3 DNA follows: TGTGCCACCAGTGATTTTGCCCCCGGGACGGAAGAGACCCAGTACTTC. Encoded protein: CATSDFAPGTEETQYF. The genes are TRBV24-1 and TRBJ2-5; D may correspond to TRBD1 or TRBD2 (5 bases each). V dropped 1 base and J dropped 3 bases, with 14 bases sitting between them. CDR1 and CDR2 from the germline V gene are KGHDR and SFDVKD. CDR3 length equals 16 residues.

This clonotype was counted a few times. The chain uses TRBV12-3 or TRBV12-4 and TRBJ2-1; D is perhaps TRBD2 (6 bases). CDR3 length equals 17 residues. Trimming pared 0 bases from V and 1 base from J, leaving 13 bases between. The CDR3: CASSLAPDGGSYNEQFF. In nucleotides, the CDR3 is TGTGCCAGCAGTTTAGCCCCGGACGGGGGATCCTACAATGAGCAGTTCTTC.

The table lists this clonotype with many counts. The chain couples TRBV7-3 to TRBJ2-1; unclear D gene. Germline V lookup: CDR1 SGHTA, CDR2 FQGTGA. V was pared by 3 bases and J by 4 bases, with 13 bases between. CDR3 size: 15 residues. CDR3 sequence: CASSFGYTSYNEQFF. The CDR3 bases are TGTGCCAGCAGCTTCGGGTACACCTCTTACAATGAGCAGTTCTTC.

This sequence joins TRBV4-2 and TRBJ2-6, with D possibly TRBD1 on 6 matching bases. The V gene lost 4 bases and the J gene lost 1 base, with 14 bases spanning the gap. The CDR3 totals 17 residues. Germline V CDR1 and CDR2: LGHNA, YNFKEQ. The DNA for the CDR3 is TGTGCCAGCAGCCCCAGCCTCGGACAGTCTGGGGCCAACGTCCTGACTTTC. This encodes CASSPSLGQSGANVLTF.

The rearrangement links TRBV13 to TRBJ2-7, with D perhaps TRBD2 (6 bases). Trimming took 5 bases from V and 4 from J, leaving 21 bases between them. Per the germline V gene, CDR1 is PRHDT and CDR2 is FYEKMQ (reference sequence). This CDR3 region has 16 residues. The CDR3: CASSERGVGVWYEQYF. The CDR3 DNA reads TGTGCCAGCAGCGAACGCGGGGTGGGAGTTTGGTACGAGCAGTACTTC.

The V call is TRBV27, the J call TRBJ2-1, with a possible D match to TRBD1 (6 bases). V lost 3 bases and J lost 3, with 15 bases in between. The CDR3 length is 16 residues. Germline V gene sequence: CDR1 MNHEY, CDR2 SMNVEV (reference sequence). In DNA form, the CDR3 reads TGTGCCAGCAGTTTGGTCGGGCAGGGGCTCTACAATGAGCAGTTCTTC. This sequence encodes CASSLVGQGLYNEQFF.

The J gene is TRBJ2-7, the V gene TRBV28; TRBD2 matches at 8 bases. V shed 3 bases and J 2 bases; nucleotides not matched to a gene: 9. From germline, CDR1 is MDHEN and CDR2 SYDVKM. The CDR3 is 16 amino acids. In DNA form, the CDR3 reads TGTGCCAGCAGTTTGGGTAGCGGGACGAAGACCTACGAGCAGTACTTC. Protein sequence: CASSLGSGTKTYEQYF.

This clonotype was seen ten or more times. V and J are TRBV9 and TRBJ2-1; tentatively, D is TRBD2 (5 bases). CDR3 length: 14 amino acids. CDR1 is SGDLS, CDR2 YYNGEE, per germline. V was cut by 6 bases and J by 3 bases, with 13 bases left in between. The CDR3 protein is CASNRAENYNEQFF. CDR3 bases: TGTGCCAGCAACCGAGCGGAGAACTACAATGAGCAGTTCTTC.

This clonotype was detected many times. The chain couples TRBV5-1 to TRBJ1-1; no reliable D call. The CDR3 totals 15 residues. Per the germline V gene, CDR1 is SGHRS and CDR2 is YFSETQ. The V end was cut by 3 bases, the J end by 1 base, with 13 bases between. The CDR3 DNA is TGCGCCAGCAGCTCCCGAGGAGTGTCGAACACTGAAGCTTTCTTT. Amino acid sequence: CASSSRGVSNTEAFF.

In its sample, this clonotype was seen a few times. CDR3 residues: CASSYSAGGHQETQYF. CDR3 DNA: TGTGCCAGCAGTTACTCAGCGGGGGGACACCAAGAGACCCAGTACTTC. The rearrangement uses TRBV6-5 and TRBJ2-5, with TRBD2 matching over 9 bases. With V trimmed by 0 bases and J by 0 bases, 2 bases remained unmatched. This CDR3 contains 16 residues. Germline CDR1 and CDR2: MNHEY and SVGAGI.

This clonotype was seen repeatedly, ten times or more. The CDR3 loop reads CASSLNQREASTDTQYF. CDR3 DNA: TGCGCCAGCAGCTTAAATCAGCGGGAGGCCTCCACAGATACGCAGTATTTT. This chain joins TRBV5-1 and TRBJ2-3; 9 nucleotides match TRBD2. The germline gives CDR1 SGHRS, CDR2 YFSETQ. The V segment lost 2 bases and the J segment 2 bases; nucleotides outside the gene matches: 9. CDR3 length: 17 amino acids.

This clonotype has a handful of counts. V and J are TRBV27 and TRBJ2-7, with 8 bases matching TRBD2. V trimming: 0 bases; J trimming: 2 bases; junction bases outside the gene matches: 3. Germline V gives CDR1 MNHEY, CDR2 SMNVEV (reference sequence). The CDR3 runs to 15 residues. The CDR3 sequence: CASSLSVAGTYEQYF. CDR3 in DNA: TGTGCCAGCAGTTTATCGGTAGCGGGGACCTACGAGCAGTACTTC.

At least ten counts were recorded for this clonotype. CDR3 sequence reads: CASSYGSGNNEQFF. The CDR3 coding sequence is TGTGCCAGCAGTTACGGATCGGGGAACAATGAGCAGTTCTTC. The rearrangement joins TRBV6-5 to TRBJ2-1; the D gene is possibly TRBD2 (5 bases). V was trimmed by 2 bases and J by 5 bases, leaving 10 bases between them. This CDR3 region has 14 residues. Per the germline V gene, CDR1 is MNHEY and CDR2 is SVGAGI.

This rearrangement joins TRBV5-1 to TRBJ2-1; unclear D gene. CDR1 is SGHRS and CDR2 is YFSETQ in the germline V gene. Trimming pared 4 bases from V and 2 bases from J, leaving 13 bases between. This CDR3 comprises 15 residues. CDR3 region: CASSAAGDTYNEQFF. The CDR3 coding sequence is TGCGCCAGCAGCGCCGCAGGTGATACCTACAATGAGCAGTTCTTC.

CDR3 DNA: TGTGCCAGTAGTATGTCCGGGACGGTCTACAATGAGCAGTTCTTC. Amino acid sequence: CASSMSGTVYNEQFF. This sequence joins TRBV19 and TRBJ2-1; D may match TRBD1 or TRBD2 (5 bases each). The CDR3 runs 15 residues. In germline, CDR1 is LNHDA, CDR2 SQIVND (reference sequence). Between the trimmed V and J ends, which lost 3 bases and 3 bases, there was a span of 12 bases.

This clonotype was seen a few times. The chain recombines TRBV29-1 with TRBJ2-7; the D gene is possibly TRBD2 (7 bases). V lost 3 bases and J lost 5, with 14 bases in between. The germline CDR1 and CDR2 sequences are SQVTM and ANQGSEA. This CDR3 comprises 13 residues. The CDR3: CSVEDRGADEQYF. The CDR3 DNA reads as TGCAGCGTTGAGGATCGGGGGGCGGACGAGCAGTACTTC.

This chain connects TRBV20-1 to TRBJ1-5, with a possible D match to TRBD1 (5 bases). V lost 3 bases and J 0 bases, leaving 21 bases between the germline ends. The CDR3 has 18 residues. The germline CDR1 and CDR2 sequences are DFQATT and SNEGSKA (reference sequence). The CDR3: CSARGAGRWGNSNQPQHF. The CDR3 DNA sequence: TGCAGTGCTAGGGGCGCGGGGCGATGGGGGAATAGCAATCAGCCCCAGCATTTT.

The chain couples TRBV19 to TRBJ1-2; perhaps TRBD1 as D (6 bases). Trimming stripped 4 bases from V and 5 bases from J, with 11 bases between. CDR1 is LNHDA and CDR2 is SQIVND in the germline V gene (reference sequence). This CDR3 spans 13 amino acids. CDR3 amino acids: CASSTDRQYGYTF. The CDR3, as DNA: TGTGCCAGTAGTACCGACAGGCAGTATGGCTACACCTTC. Full variable domain (remainder filled in from reference TRBV19 and TRBJ1-2): DGGITQSPKYLFRKEGQNVTLSCEQNLNHDAMYWYRQDPGQGLRLIYYSQIVNDFQKGDIAEGYSVSREKKESFPLTVTSAQKNPTAFYLCASSTDRQYGYTFGSGTRLTVV.

The rearrangement uses TRBV3-1 and TRBJ2-7; D unclear. The germline V gene encodes CDR1 LGHDT and CDR2 YNNKEL (reference sequence). Trimming shortened V by 3 bases and J by 6 bases, and 6 bases separated the two germline ends. The length of the CDR3 is 11 residues. DNA of the CDR3: TGTGCCAGCAGCCAGTCAGGCGAGCAGTACTTC. This gives the protein CASSQSGEQYF.

This clonotype appeared a few times. The chain links TRBV12-3 or TRBV12-4 to TRBJ2-5; 7 bases are shared with TRBD1. V trimming: 2 bases; J trimming: 4 bases; junction bases outside the gene matches: 7. The CDR3 sequence is 15 residues long. CDR3 sequence reads: CASSLSTGMRETQYF. The CDR3 nucleotides read TGTGCCAGCAGTTTATCGACAGGGATGCGAGAGACCCAGTACTTC.